The present TCR beta chain was sequenced within a study of T cell responses to AZD1222 COVID-19 vaccine. The protocol was immunoSEQ multiplex PCR, while the TCRdb copy is restricted to in-frame clones and leaves out a portion. The profile shows 150,000 to 200,000 clones, around nine tenths of them singletons. The CDR3 runs 14 residues. Germline assignment: CDR1 LNHDA and CDR2 SQIVND (reference sequence). V lost 4 bases, J lost 5 bases, and 14 bases lay in between. This chain links TRBV19 with TRBJ1-2; maybe TRBD1 (6 bases). This clonotype was obtained from an adult in good health. The source material was peripheral blood, sampled on day 0 of AZD1222 vaccination. The CDR3, as DNA: TGTGCCAGTAGTAAGCAGGGGACTACATATGGCTACACCTTC. It encodes CASSKQGTTYGYTF.